Listed below are T cell receptor beta chains from one sample, sequenced in a study of sequential checkpoint blockade in melanoma. Some clones are missing from TCRdb's copy, which holds only in-frame ones; the method was immunoSEQ multiplex PCR. The sample has under 7,500 clones; roughly a fifth are singletons. Sample: tumor tissue (inferred from file names), taken from a patient given nivolumab and ipilimumab in sequence. The receptors were gathered from a human donor with melanoma. Both conserved end residues are part of each CDR3. The order of the fields is V gene, J gene, CDR3 length, clone size, D gene, CDR3 protein, CDR3 DNA. D genes are given only for firm matches. Not all rows give a size; the values are once, few, many and, for expanded clones, a class.

V: TRBV6-8; J: TRBJ2-7; length: 13; size: many; D: TRBD1; CDR3: CAISGTGGYEQYF; DNA: TGTGCCATCAGTGGGACAGGGGGGTACGAGCAGTACTTC
V: TRBV19; J: TRBJ2-5; length: 15; size: -; D: -; CDR3: CASNHGGPSQETQYF; DNA: TGTGCCAGTAATCACGGTGGACCGAGCCAGGAGACCCAGTACTTC
V: TRBV9; J: TRBJ2-7; length: 13; size: few; D: -; CDR3: CASAREGPYEQYF; DNA: TGTGCCTCAGCCCGCGAAGGCCCCTACGAGCAGTACTTC
V: TRBV7-7; J: TRBJ2-5; length: 16; size: many; D: -; CDR3: CASSLTPQGYQETQYF; DNA: TGTGCCAGCAGCTTAACCCCACAGGGCTACCAAGAGACCCAGTACTTC
V: TRBV4-1; J: TRBJ2-7; length: 15; size: few; D: -; CDR3: CASSQVTPGPYEQYF; DNA: TGCGCCAGCAGCCAAGTGACTCCCGGTCCCTACGAGCAGTACTTC
V: TRBV10-2; J: TRBJ2-2; length: 13; size: -; D: -; CDR3: CASKERGSGELFF; DNA: TGCGCCAGCAAAGAAAGGGGGTCCGGGGAGCTGTTTTTT
V: TRBV28; J: TRBJ2-4; length: 13; size: -; D: -; CDR3: CASKGRQKNIQYF; DNA: TGTGCCAGCAAGGGACGGCAGAAAAACATTCAGTACTTC
V: TRBV7-4; J: TRBJ2-7; length: 13; size: many; D: -; CDR3: CASSLDEYYEQYF; DNA: TGTGCCAGCAGCTTAGACGAGTACTACGAGCAGTACTTC
V: TRBV28; J: TRBJ2-7; length: 14; size: -; D: -; CDR3: CASSLPGIAYEQYF; DNA: TGTGCCAGCAGTTTACCAGGGATTGCCTACGAGCAGTACTTC
V: TRBV19; J: TRBJ2-7; length: 14; size: -; D: -; CDR3: CASSRSPAVGEQYF; DNA: TGTGCCAGTAGTCGGTCCCCGGCGGTGGGCGAGCAGTACTTC
V: TRBV19; J: TRBJ1-2; length: 15; size: -; D: TRBD1; CDR3: CASSIDSAGGRGYTF; DNA: TGTGCCAGTAGTATAGATTCTGCAGGGGGCCGTGGCTACACCTTC
V: TRBV6-8; J: TRBJ2-1; length: 13; size: few; D: -; CDR3: CASSEGRVNEQFF; DNA: TGTGCCAGCAGTGAGGGAAGGGTCAATGAGCAGTTCTTC
V: TRBV19; J: TRBJ2-3; length: 15; size: -; D: TRBD2; CDR3: CASSIAGGSTDTQYF; DNA: TGTGCCAGTAGTATTGCGGGGGGGAGCACAGATACGCAGTATTTT
V: TRBV11-3; J: TRBJ2-3; length: 14; size: -; D: -; CDR3: CASSSPSSTDTQYF; DNA: TGTGCCAGCAGCTCTCCCTCTAGCACAGATACGCAGTATTTT
V: TRBV9; J: TRBJ2-3; length: 15; size: few; D: -; CDR3: CASSFGGQATDTQYF; DNA: TGTGCCAGCAGCTTCGGGGGGCAGGCCACAGATACGCAGTATTTT
V: TRBV28; J: TRBJ2-5; length: 15; size: few; D: TRBD2; CDR3: CASSSSGRSGKTQYF; DNA: TGTGCCAGCAGTTCCAGCGGGAGGAGCGGGAAGACCCAGTACTTC
V: TRBV5-1; J: TRBJ1-1; length: 16; size: -; D: TRBD1; CDR3: CASSWGTGALGTEAFF; DNA: TGCGCCAGCAGCTGGGGGACAGGGGCCCTGGGCACTGAAGCTTTCTTT
V: TRBV14; J: TRBJ2-7; length: 13; size: -; D: -; CDR3: CASSQVAWLEQYF; DNA: TGTGCCAGCAGCCAGGTAGCGTGGCTCGAGCAGTACTTC
V: TRBV19; J: TRBJ2-2; length: 12; size: -; D: -; CDR3: CASSIRIGELFF; DNA: TGTGCCAGTAGTATAAGGATCGGGGAGCTGTTTTTT
V: TRBV28; J: TRBJ2-5; length: 12; size: few; D: -; CDR3: CASTPPRGTQYF; DNA: TGTGCCAGCACCCCCCCCCGGGGGACCCAGTACTTC
V: TRBV11-3; J: TRBJ1-4; length: 15; size: many; D: TRBD1; CDR3: CASSLPGTGNEKLFF; DNA: TGTGCCAGCAGCTTACCAGGGACAGGCAATGAAAAACTGTTTTTT
V: TRBV11-3; J: TRBJ2-7; length: 17; size: few; D: -; CDR3: CASSPGHGLPDSYEQYF; DNA: TGTGCCAGCAGCCCGGGTCATGGGTTACCAGACTCCTACGAGCAGTACTTC
V: TRBV10-3; J: TRBJ1-2; length: 13; size: few; D: -; CDR3: CAISESDPLGYTF; DNA: TGTGCCATCAGTGAGTCTGACCCTCTGGGCTACACCTTC
V: TRBV28; J: TRBJ2-5; length: 15; size: few; D: -; CDR3: CASSFRSAAKVTQYF; DNA: TGTGCCAGCAGTTTTAGGTCGGCAGCAAAGGTGACCCAGTACTTC
V: TRBV28; J: TRBJ2-1; length: 17; size: medium-sized; D: TRBD2; CDR3: CASRPGTSAYSYNEQFF; DNA: TGTGCCAGCAGGCCCGGGACTAGCGCCTACTCCTACAATGAGCAGTTCTTC
V: TRBV5-1; J: TRBJ1-5; length: 15; size: -; D: TRBD1; CDR3: CASSLGTGANQPQHF; DNA: TGCGCCAGCAGCTTGGGAACAGGGGCTAATCAGCCCCAGCATTTT
V: TRBV6-8; J: TRBJ2-7; length: 17; size: many; D: TRBD2; CDR3: CASSHLGGGGPSYEQYF; DNA: TGTGCCAGCAGTCACCTGGGGGGGGGAGGGCCCTCCTACGAGCAGTACTTC
V: TRBV18; J: TRBJ2-1; length: 15; size: -; D: -; CDR3: CASSPQPEIYNEQFF; DNA: TGTGCCAGCTCCCCTCAGCCCGAGATCTACAATGAGCAGTTCTTC
V: TRBV5-1; J: TRBJ2-3; length: 15; size: -; D: TRBD1; CDR3: CASSLGDRERDTQYF; DNA: TGCGCCAGCAGCTTGGGCGACAGGGAACGGGATACGCAGTATTTT
V: TRBV29-1; J: TRBJ2-1; length: 13; size: -; D: -; CDR3: CSVPWGVIHEQFF; DNA: TGCAGCGTGCCCTGGGGAGTTATCCATGAGCAGTTCTTC
V: TRBV5-1; J: TRBJ1-4; length: 14; size: -; D: -; CDR3: CASSFTGYYEKLFF; DNA: TGCGCCAGCAGCTTTACAGGGTACTATGAAAAACTGTTTTTT
V: TRBV9; J: TRBJ2-1; length: 16; size: few; D: TRBD1; CDR3: CASSVGAGGAGNEQFF; DNA: TGTGCCAGCAGCGTAGGTGCAGGGGGCGCCGGCAATGAGCAGTTCTTC
V: TRBV28; J: TRBJ2-2; length: 15; size: few; D: TRBD1; CDR3: CASSTGGRDTGELFF; DNA: TGTGCCAGCTCCACAGGGGGCAGGGACACCGGGGAGCTGTTTTTT
V: TRBV15; J: TRBJ2-3; length: 15; size: -; D: -; CDR3: CATSRGARGPDTQYF; DNA: TGTGCCACCAGCAGAGGAGCGAGGGGCCCAGATACGCAGTATTTT
V: TRBV15; J: TRBJ2-3; length: 14; size: -; D: -; CDR3: CATSRDEHTDTQYF; DNA: TGTGCCACCAGCAGAGATGAACACACAGATACGCAGTATTTT
V: TRBV28; J: TRBJ2-5; length: 12; size: few; D: -; CDR3: CASSQSRETQYF; DNA: TGTGCCAGCTCCCAATCCCGAGAGACCCAGTACTTC
V: TRBV19; J: TRBJ1-1; length: 14; size: medium-sized; D: -; CDR3: CASSIQGFDTEAFF; DNA: TGTGCCAGTAGTATACAGGGGTTCGACACTGAAGCTTTCTTT
V: TRBV28; J: TRBJ1-1; length: 15; size: -; D: -; CDR3: CASSFPGEGDTEAFF; DNA: TGTGCCAGCAGTTTTCCAGGGGAAGGAGACACTGAAGCTTTCTTT
V: TRBV9; J: TRBJ1-5; length: 16; size: many; D: -; CDR3: CASSIIMGLSNQPQHF; DNA: TGTGCCAGCAGTATTATCATGGGATTAAGCAATCAGCCCCAGCATTTT
V: TRBV28; J: TRBJ2-6; length: 16; size: few; D: TRBD2; CDR3: CASRREGISGANVLTF; DNA: TGTGCCAGCAGGCGGGAGGGCATTTCTGGGGCCAACGTCCTGACTTTC
V: TRBV11-3; J: TRBJ1-2; length: 16; size: -; D: -; CDR3: CASSLEVWTTNYGYTF; DNA: TGTGCCAGCAGCTTAGAGGTGTGGACTACTAACTATGGCTACACCTTC
V: TRBV11-3; J: TRBJ2-4; length: 14; size: medium-sized; D: -; CDR3: CASSFGASENIQYF; DNA: TGTGCCAGCAGCTTCGGGGCTTCGGAAAACATTCAGTACTTC
V: TRBV5-1; J: TRBJ2-7; length: 14; size: -; D: -; CDR3: CASSLRQGNDEQYF; DNA: TGCGCCAGCAGCTTGCGCCAGGGAAACGACGAGCAGTACTTC
V: TRBV6-8; J: TRBJ1-2; length: 15; size: -; D: TRBD1; CDR3: CASSEGQGADYGYTF; DNA: TGTGCCAGCAGTGAGGGACAGGGGGCCGACTATGGCTACACCTTC
V: TRBV9; J: TRBJ2-2; length: 18; size: few; D: TRBD2; CDR3: CASSAPLAGGKNTGELFF; DNA: TGTGCCAGCAGCGCCCCTCTAGCGGGGGGGAAGAACACCGGGGAGCTGTTTTTT
V: TRBV11-3; J: TRBJ2-2; length: 14; size: many; D: -; CDR3: CASSPRAGPGELFF; DNA: TGTGCCAGCAGCCCGAGGGCGGGTCCCGGGGAGCTGTTTTTT
V: TRBV6-8; J: TRBJ1-4; length: 15; size: many; D: -; CDR3: CASSRPGWSNEKLFF; DNA: TGTGCCAGCAGTCGCCCGGGTTGGTCTAATGAAAAACTGTTTTTT